A selection of T cell receptor beta chains follows, all from one sample in a study of shared clonotypes between healthy human individuals. The data were produced by immunoSEQ multiplex PCR, yet TCRdb's version contains in-frame clones alone and is incomplete. The data contain a few million clones, over 85% of them seen just once; the ten biggest clones take up under 2%. The sequenced material came from naive CD8+ T cells from PBMCs. All receptors come from a man between 18 and 29 years old in good health. Some clones in this sample may be carry-over from other donors' samples. Each CDR3 is given with its conserved first and last residue. Fields, in order: CDR3 DNA, CDR3 protein, V gene, clone size, D gene, J gene. The D gene is left open where the match is weak. Clone size, where shown, is once, few, many, or a class for clones that have expanded.

cdr3_nt: TGTGCCAGCAGCCCCCCCCTGCCATACTCTGGAAACACCATATATTTT; cdr3_aa: CASSPPLPYSGNTIYF; v_call: TRBV4-2; clone_size: -; d_call: -; j_call: TRBJ1-3
cdr3_nt: TGTGCCAGCAGTTTGTTAGTCTCCCACAATGAGCAGTTCTTC; cdr3_aa: CASSLLVSHNEQFF; v_call: TRBV27; clone_size: -; d_call: -; j_call: TRBJ2-1
cdr3_nt: TGTGCCAGCAGCCGAGGGCAGGGAGAAAGCACCGGGGAGCTGTTTTTT; cdr3_aa: CASSRGQGESTGELFF; v_call: TRBV7-9; clone_size: -; d_call: -; j_call: TRBJ2-2
cdr3_nt: TGTGCCAGCAGTTTATGGGACCGACTAAGCACCGGGGAGCTGTTTTTT; cdr3_aa: CASSLWDRLSTGELFF; v_call: TRBV28; clone_size: -; d_call: -; j_call: TRBJ2-2
cdr3_nt: TGTGCCAGCAGTGATAGGGGACTAGCGCGTCGCGAGCAGTACTTC; cdr3_aa: CASSDRGLARREQYF; v_call: TRBV2; clone_size: -; d_call: TRBD2; j_call: TRBJ2-7
cdr3_nt: TGTGCCAGCAGCTCACTTCCGGGACAGGGAGAGACCCAGTACTTC; cdr3_aa: CASSSLPGQGETQYF; v_call: TRBV7-6; clone_size: -; d_call: TRBD1; j_call: TRBJ2-5
cdr3_nt: TGTGCCAGCAGAGATTTAGCGGGGGGCACAGATACGCAGTATTTT; cdr3_aa: CASRDLAGGTDTQYF; v_call: TRBV27; clone_size: -; d_call: TRBD2; j_call: TRBJ2-3
cdr3_nt: TGTGCCAGCAGTTACTCGATTCCCAGATTCAATGAGCAGTTCTTC; cdr3_aa: CASSYSIPRFNEQFF; v_call: TRBV6-5; clone_size: once; d_call: -; j_call: TRBJ2-1
cdr3_nt: TGTGCCAGCAGTTTAGGGGAGACTCGTTTTACAGATACGCAGTATTTT; cdr3_aa: CASSLGETRFTDTQYF; v_call: TRBV28; clone_size: -; d_call: -; j_call: TRBJ2-3
cdr3_nt: TGTGCCAGCAGCTTAGGTCTGGAAACCCATTCCCCTCTCTATGGCTACACCTTC; cdr3_aa: CASSLGLETHSPLYGYTF; v_call: TRBV7-2; clone_size: -; d_call: -; j_call: TRBJ1-2
cdr3_nt: TGTGCCTGGACTCTGGGGCCTGGAAACACCATATATTTT; cdr3_aa: CAWTLGPGNTIYF; v_call: TRBV30; clone_size: -; d_call: -; j_call: TRBJ1-3
cdr3_nt: TGTGCCAGCAGACCCGACAGCTCCTACGAGCAGTACTTC; cdr3_aa: CASRPDSSYEQYF; v_call: TRBV6-6; clone_size: -; d_call: -; j_call: TRBJ2-7
cdr3_nt: TGTGCCAGCAGTTTAAGACAGGCGCACCTCTACGAGCAGTACTTC; cdr3_aa: CASSLRQAHLYEQYF; v_call: TRBV28; clone_size: -; d_call: -; j_call: TRBJ2-7
cdr3_nt: TGCGCCAGCAGCCAAGATCGTCGCAGGGGGGAGACCCAGTACTTC; cdr3_aa: CASSQDRRRGETQYF; v_call: TRBV4-1; clone_size: once; d_call: TRBD1; j_call: TRBJ2-5
cdr3_nt: TGCGCCAGCAGCCAAGATGACGGCTATGGCTACACCTTC; cdr3_aa: CASSQDDGYGYTF; v_call: TRBV4-1; clone_size: few; d_call: -; j_call: TRBJ1-2
cdr3_nt: TGTGCCAGCCGAGCCGGGAGCACTGAAGCTTTCTTT; cdr3_aa: CASRAGSTEAFF; v_call: TRBV5-4; clone_size: once; d_call: -; j_call: TRBJ1-1
cdr3_nt: TGTGCCAGCAGTTACGGGGGGGTAAACTATGGCTACACCTTC; cdr3_aa: CASSYGGVNYGYTF; v_call: TRBV6-5; clone_size: once; d_call: -; j_call: TRBJ1-2
cdr3_nt: TGTGCCAGCAGAAGGACAGGGGGCGACTACAATGAGCAGTTCTTC; cdr3_aa: CASRRTGGDYNEQFF; v_call: TRBV27; clone_size: -; d_call: TRBD1; j_call: TRBJ2-1
cdr3_nt: TGTGCCAGCAGCTCCGCGGCAAGACAGGGCCCGAATTCACCCCTCCACTTT; cdr3_aa: CASSSAARQGPNSPLHF; v_call: TRBV7-6; clone_size: -; d_call: TRBD1; j_call: TRBJ1-6
cdr3_nt: TGTGCCAGCAGCCCGGGTGCAGCTAGCACAGATACGCAGTATTTT; cdr3_aa: CASSPGAASTDTQYF; v_call: TRBV6-6; clone_size: -; d_call: -; j_call: TRBJ2-3
cdr3_nt: TGTGCCAGCAGCACGGACAGGTTTTCCCCTCAGAACACCGGGGAGCTGTTTTTT; cdr3_aa: CASSTDRFSPQNTGELFF; v_call: TRBV21-1; clone_size: -; d_call: -; j_call: TRBJ2-2
cdr3_nt: TGTGCCAGCTCCCCCACCGAGTACGAGCAGTACTTC; cdr3_aa: CASSPTEYEQYF; v_call: TRBV27; clone_size: -; d_call: -; j_call: TRBJ2-7
cdr3_nt: TGTGCCAGCACCCCTCGGTGGGGCGGGAGCGGTGAGCAGTTCTTC; cdr3_aa: CASTPRWGGSGEQFF; v_call: TRBV5-6; clone_size: once; d_call: TRBD2; j_call: TRBJ2-1
cdr3_nt: TGTGCCAGCTCACCCTCGTGGGTAGGTAACTACGAGCAGTACTTC; cdr3_aa: CASSPSWVGNYEQYF; v_call: TRBV18; clone_size: -; d_call: -; j_call: TRBJ2-7
cdr3_nt: TGCGCCAGCAGCTTGGTTGGGACAGGGGGCGGTGGCTACACCTTC; cdr3_aa: CASSLVGTGGGGYTF; v_call: TRBV5-1; clone_size: -; d_call: TRBD1; j_call: TRBJ1-2
cdr3_nt: TGTGCCAGCAGTCCGAGGGGGGCAGGGAACTATGGCTACACCTTC; cdr3_aa: CASSPRGAGNYGYTF; v_call: TRBV28; clone_size: -; d_call: -; j_call: TRBJ1-2
cdr3_nt: TGTGCCACCAGCACTTATCACTTCCGGGGAAATGGCAAAAACATTCAGTACTTC; cdr3_aa: CATSTYHFRGNGKNIQYF; v_call: TRBV15; clone_size: -; d_call: -; j_call: TRBJ2-4
cdr3_nt: TGTGCCAGCAGTTTAACCAGCTCCTACGAGCAGTACTTC; cdr3_aa: CASSLTSSYEQYF; v_call: TRBV28; clone_size: -; d_call: -; j_call: TRBJ2-7